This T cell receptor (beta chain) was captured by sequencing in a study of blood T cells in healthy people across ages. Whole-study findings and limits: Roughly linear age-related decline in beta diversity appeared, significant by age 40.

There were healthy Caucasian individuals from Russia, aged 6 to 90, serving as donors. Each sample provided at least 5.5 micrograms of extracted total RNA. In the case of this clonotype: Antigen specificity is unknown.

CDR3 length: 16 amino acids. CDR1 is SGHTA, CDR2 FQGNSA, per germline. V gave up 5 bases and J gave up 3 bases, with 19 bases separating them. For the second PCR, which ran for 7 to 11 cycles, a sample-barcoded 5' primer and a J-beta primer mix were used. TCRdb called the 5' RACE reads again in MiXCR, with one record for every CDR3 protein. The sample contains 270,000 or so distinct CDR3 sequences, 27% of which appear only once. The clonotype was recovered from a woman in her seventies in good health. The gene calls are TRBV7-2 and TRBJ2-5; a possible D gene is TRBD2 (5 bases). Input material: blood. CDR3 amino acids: CASSQVRVGNKETQYF. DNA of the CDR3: TGTGCCAGCAGCCAAGTCCGGGTCGGGAATAAAGAGACCCAGTACTTC. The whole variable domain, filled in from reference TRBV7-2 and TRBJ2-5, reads GAGVSQSPSNKVTEKGKDVELRCDPISGHTALYWYRQSLGQGLEFLIYFQGNSAPDKSGLPSDRFSAERTGGSVSTLTIQRTQQEDSAVYLCASSQVRVGNKETQYFGPGTRLLVL.